A single sample is the source of the 3 T cell receptor beta chains below, sequenced in a study of CD8 T cells in Susac syndrome. Random hexamers were used to reverse transcribe 0.5 to 1 ug of RNA. TCRdb processed the immunoSEQ multiplex PCR reads anew with MiXCR; each CDR3 protein has one entry. The sample lists hundreds of thousands of distinct CDR3 sequences; 75% to 90% were seen once. Input material: CD8+ T cells from PBMCs. All receptors derive from a human donor with multiple sclerosis.

The chain combines TRBV7-4 with TRBJ1-5, with D maybe TRBD1 (6 bases). The CDR3 contains 14 residues. CDR1 is SGHVT and CDR2 is SQSDAQ in the germline V gene. V was pared by 2 bases and J by 3 bases, with 8 bases between. DNA for the CDR3: TGTGCCAGCAGCTTAAGACAGGACAATCAGCCCCAGCATTTT. This encodes CASSLRQDNQPQHF.

This clonotype has only one observation. This sequence joins TRBV29-1 and TRBJ1-1; D is uncertain. Per the germline V gene, CDR1 is SQVTM and CDR2 is ANQGSEA. The CDR3 length is 12 residues. Trimming shortened V by 7 bases and J by 1 base, and 10 bases separated the two germline ends. The CDR3 DNA reads as TGCAGCGCCCTTCCAGAGAACACTGAAGCTTTCTTT. Amino acid sequence: CSALPENTEAFF.

The CDR3 here is CSAQTSGGPGNEQFF. For the CDR3, the DNA is TGCAGTGCTCAGACTAGCGGGGGCCCCGGCAATGAGCAGTTCTTC. The chain uses TRBV20-1 and TRBJ2-1; 12 bases are a match to TRBD2. Looked up from germline, CDR1 is DFQATT and CDR2 is SNEGSKA (reference sequence). CDR3 length equals 15 residues. Trimming at V came to 5 bases and at J to 6 bases, leaving 8 bases not matched to a gene.